What follows is one T cell receptor beta chain and its context. Its target antigen remains unknown. Base quality data are lacking; no much larger clone is found one base away. The sample belongs to a study of PD-1 blockade in classical Hodgkin lymphoma (dated by TCRdb to the early 2020s). For the wider study: Nivolumab dosing was 3 mg/kg intravenously every 2 weeks, continuing until either disease progression or unacceptable toxicity. The study used TCR beta sequencing and CyTOF to define a peripheral blood immune signature of response to PD-1 blockade in classical Hodgkin lymphoma. What the authors observed across the whole study: Lower diversity was observed in patients in whom nivolumab was started less than 1 year after ASCT, and these patients were excluded from later analyses so that confounding by immune reconstitution would be avoided. Baseline diversity similar to that of newly diagnosed patients was observed in trial patients achieving complete response, whereas significantly lower diversity was observed in partial responders and progressors. Baseline TCR diversity was reported to be lower in newly diagnosed patients than in healthy donors, and even lower in relapsed/refractory patients. CD4+ but not CD8+ TCR diversity rose significantly by C4D1 (p=0.0027 vs p=0.16), most apparent in complete responders (p=0.02). The study was limited to a single clinical trial cohort, and causes of repertoire differences, possibly disease activity or prior therapy, remained undefined.

Genomic DNA was extracted with the Qiagen DNeasy kit from unsorted PBMCs and from negatively selected CD4+ and CD8+ fractions. Using primers that anneal to V and J segments, immunoSEQ multiplex PCR amplified the TCR beta CDR3 regions. Amplification bias was minimized using a synthetic immune receptor repertoire, and residual bias was removed computationally after sequencing. As for the original processing: Repertoire diversity was quantified as the Shannon entropy index using custom Python scripts. Unsorted, CD4+ and CD8+ repertoires were analyzed separately, except in combined analyses where CD4+ and CD8+ sequences were merged in silico. A clone counted as expanded when the clone's frequency after treatment rose at least 2-fold relative to C1D1, and clones undetected at baseline were given a pseudocount of 0.5. Clones with 0 or 1 copy at C1D1 were classified as singleton clones, and clones with 2 or more copies were classified as non-singleton clones. Clones expanded in unsorted samples were labelled as CD4+, CD8+ or unknown by matching protein sequences in sorted samples from the same patient. Wilcoxon tests were applied to paired samples to test diversity changes from C1D1 to C4D1. TCRdb re-hosts the immuneACCESS table, in-frame sequences only. Its copies lack some clones; in the studies checked, an unresolved V gene accounts for under half of them, and the cause for the rest is not known. That table furnishes V, J and clone size, whereas the DNA furnished D and trimming. The sample data list around 10,000 clones, and 76% of these were observed just once. Approximately 25% of the sample goes to the ten largest clones.

CDR1 and CDR2, looked up from the germline V gene, are SGHVS and FNYEAQ. The CDR3 goes from the cysteine to the phenylalanine over 13 residues. CDR3 DNA is the only sequence kept; it has 39 bases, read in frame from the first base. Trimming at the junction amounts to 0 bases on V and 3 bases on J, and the germline ends lie 5 bases apart. This specimen's time point label, per the study, means: cycle 1 day 1 (C1D1), immediately before nivolumab initiation. Every trial patient had relapsed following autologous stem cell transplantation, and prior brentuximab vedotin exposure was what differed among cohorts A, B and C. The trial cohort comprised 60 or so patients with relapsed/refractory classical Hodgkin lymphoma whose best overall responses were complete response, partial response or progressive disease. Trial patients were treated with single-agent nivolumab in the multi-cohort phase II CheckMate 205 trial. An independent review committee assessed best overall response by applying the 2007 International Working Group response criteria. PBMCs from the trial were collected at three points: immediately before nivolumab initiation (C1D1), and during therapy at cycle 2 day 1 and cycle 4 day 1. Peripheral blood was collected in 8 mL Vacutainer Cell Preparation Tubes, from which PBMCs were isolated by centrifugation and then cryopreserved.

This specimen was peripheral blood mononuclear cells (PBMCs), taken at baseline. This sequence was found in a human donor with classical Hodgkin lymphoma. This receptor chain uses TRBV7-6 and TRBJ1-1, with the D gene too uncertain to name. For the CDR3, the sequence is CASSLAQYTEAFF. The sequenced DNA: TGTGCCAGCAGCTTAGCGCAATACACTGAAGCTTTCTTT.